This T cell receptor beta chain was sequenced during a study of T-cell reconstitution after alpha-beta-depleted transplantation in children. Trimming removed 6 bases at V and 3 bases at J, with 22 bases between. Germline V lookup: CDR1 DFQATT, CDR2 SNEGSKA (reference sequence). The CDR3 has 16 residues. During its preparation, the TCRbeta library received unique molecular identifiers. TCRdb fed the PCR reads into MiXCR, producing one record per CDR3 protein. The data show 300,000 to 400,000 distinct CDR3 sequences, about an eighth seen once. The V gene is TRBV20-1, the J gene TRBJ2-3, with D perhaps assigned TRBD1 or TRBD2 (7 bases each). Sequenced here: PBMCs, sampled from the stem cell graft. This receptor was identified in a human donor who donated a stem cell graft to a child with Fanconi anemia. Written as DNA, the CDR3 is TGCAGTGCCAGGGGGAGCGGGGCGGGGGTGACAGATACGCAGTATTTT. Translating it yields CSARGSGAGVTDTQYF.